This T cell receptor beta chain was recorded in a study of blood T cell repertoires in COVID-19. Study-level background: Samples came from the United States, Italy and Spain, spanning acute and convalescent COVID-19. The analysed material was cDNA or gDNA that came from T cells, B-cell-depleted T cells, or PBMCs.

Original analysis: Amplification of reference gene primers provided the estimated nucleated cell counts. Assay: immunoSEQ multiplex PCR; the TCRdb copy retains only in-frame clones and omits some. V and J calls and clone size are copied from that table; D and trimming were computed from the DNA. The sample has under 300,000 clones, roughly 90% seen once. This CDR3 comprises 16 residues. Trimming cost V 4 bases and J 2 bases; bases outside gene matches: 9. CDR1 and CDR2 (germline): SGHRS, YFSETQ. This receptor was obtained from a woman aged 30 to 39 with active or convalescent COVID-19. The sample was peripheral blood. The chain couples TRBV5-1 to TRBJ2-4, with TRBD1 matching 7 bases. The chain's CDR3 is CASSPLARGTKNIQYF. CDR3 coding DNA: TGCGCCAGCAGCCCCTTAGCCAGGGGGACCAAAAACATTCAGTACTTC.